A selection of T cell receptor beta chains follows, all from one sample in a study of blood T cell repertoires in COVID-19. Data came from immunoSEQ multiplex PCR; TCRdb stores just in-frame clones and leaves some out. The table records fewer than 200,000 clones, 89% of them present only once. The source material was peripheral blood. The receptor set was obtained from a man aged 18 to 35 who had recovered from COVID-19. The CDR3 runs from the conserved cysteine through the conserved F or W. The D gene is left open where the match is weak. Clone size is stated in some rows and not others, as once, few, many or a class when expanded.

d_gene	abundance	v_gene	j_gene	CDR3nt	CDR3aa
NA	NA	TRBV5-1	TRBJ1-2	TGCGCCAGCAGCTTAATTTCAGGGGAAGATGGCTACACCTTC	CASSLISGEDGYTF
TRBD2	NA	TRBV7-2	TRBJ2-7	TGTGCCAGCAGCTCGGACGGACTAGAGCGGAGGGAGCAGTACTTC	CASSSDGLERREQYF
NA	NA	TRBV7-6	TRBJ2-1	TGTGCCAGCAGCGCGGGGGCCAGGGACTACAATGAGCAGTTCTTC	CASSAGARDYNEQFF
TRBD2	NA	TRBV11-2	TRBJ2-7	TGTGCCAGCAGCCGTCGGATAGCGGGAGTCTCCTACGAGCAGTACTTC	CASSRRIAGVSYEQYF
TRBD1	NA	TRBV5-1	TRBJ2-7	TGCGCCAGCAGGCTCGGGACAGGGGGATACGAGCAGTACTTC	CASRLGTGGYEQYF
NA	NA	TRBV27	TRBJ2-7	TGTGCCAGCAAAGGGAGCTCCTACGAGCAGTACTTC	CASKGSSYEQYF
TRBD2	NA	TRBV27	TRBJ2-1	TGTGCCAGCAGTTTGTCTAGCGGATACTCCTACAATGAGCAGTTCTTC	CASSLSSGYSYNEQFF
NA	once	TRBV12-5	TRBJ2-3	TGTGCTAGTGGTTCGGACGGGGGAACGCAGTATTTT	CASGSDGGTQYF
TRBD2	NA	TRBV5-1	TRBJ2-7	TGCGCCAGCAGCTTGGGCATAGCGGGAGCCCACGAGCAGTACTTC	CASSLGIAGAHEQYF
NA	NA	TRBV14	TRBJ2-1	TGTGCCAGCAGCCAAGGGAGACTCTCAATCGATGAGCAGTTCTTC	CASSQGRLSIDEQFF
TRBD2	NA	TRBV5-1	TRBJ2-1	TGCGCCAGCAGCTGGGGGGGAGACAATGAGCAGTTCTTC	CASSWGGDNEQFF